The 23 T cell receptor beta chains below were found in one sample sequenced in a study of T-cell reconstitution after alpha-beta-depleted transplantation in children. Unique molecular identifiers were incorporated into the prepared TCRbeta library. TCRdb independently ran MiXCR on the PCR reads; one entry per CDR3 protein. There are 440,000 or so distinct CDR3 sequences in the sample; roughly 44% occur only once, and 27% lies in the top ten. The source was PBMCs, collected before TCRalphabeta/CD19-depleted stem cell transplant. The receptor source for this set is a girl aged 2-10 years with aplastic anemia, due to receive a stem cell transplant.

The chain joins TRBV28 to TRBJ2-5; TRBD1 matches 7 bases. This CDR3 has 16 residues. The J segment lost 5 bases and the V segment lost 6 bases, leaving 15 bases of the junction unmatched. In germline, CDR1 is MDHEN, CDR2 SYDVKM. This CDR3 is CASSAPDRAVRETQYF. Here the CDR3 DNA reads TGTGCCAGCAGCGCACCTGACAGGGCGGTTAGGGAGACCCAGTACTTC.

The sample holds one count of this clonotype. V gene TRBV11-2 combines with J gene TRBJ2-7, with 9 bases that match TRBD2. V lost 0 bases, J lost 3 bases, and 15 bases stayed unmatched. The V gene's germline CDR1 is SGHAT and CDR2 FQNNGV. The CDR3 consists of 19 residues. The chain's CDR3 is CASSLDVLRRGGKSYEQYF. The CDR3 DNA sequence: TGTGCCAGCAGCTTAGATGTATTGCGGCGGGGGGGAAAGAGCTACGAGCAGTACTTC.

CDR3 sequence (DNA): TGTGCTCTAGGCCAGGGTGCCTACGAGCAGTACTTC. Residues: CALGQGAYEQYF. The chain carries TRBV30 and TRBJ2-7; TRBD1 is a possible D gene (5 bases). CDR1 is GTSNPN, CDR2 SVGIG, per germline (reference sequence). CDR3 length equals 12 residues.

The chain recombines TRBV7-9 with TRBJ2-1; 9 positions match TRBD2. The germline CDR1 and CDR2 sequences are SEHNR and FQNEAQ (reference sequence). J was trimmed by 9 bases and V by 8 bases; bases with no gene match: 11. This CDR3 region has 14 residues. CDR3 residues: CASDPTRAGGEQFF. CDR3 DNA: TGTGCCAGCGACCCAACACGAGCGGGAGGTGAGCAGTTCTTC.

This clonotype was picked up a small number of times. The chain employs TRBV11-3 and TRBJ1-6; D might be TRBD1 (6 bases). Looked up from germline, CDR1 is SGHNT and CDR2 is YENEEA. Trimming left V 7 bases short and J 7 bases short, with 14 bases between. The CDR3 has 14 amino acids. CDR3 loop: CASTFGQNNSPLHF. The CDR3 DNA follows: TGTGCCAGCACCTTCGGACAGAACAATTCACCCCTCCACTTT.

This clonotype was seen at least ten times. This sequence joins TRBV12-3 or TRBV12-4 and TRBJ2-5; unclear D gene. V lost 7 bases, J lost 7 bases, and 13 bases lay in between. The CDR3 contains 12 residues. The CDR3 here is CASNRRAGTQYF. The CDR3 DNA follows: TGTGCCAGCAACCGAAGGGCCGGGACCCAGTACTTC.

This clonotype has a handful of counts. V usage is TRBV29-1 and J usage is TRBJ1-1; weak D call: TRBD1 (5 bases). CDR1 and CDR2 (germline): SQVTM, ANQGSEA. The CDR3 sequence is 13 residues long. With 3 bases removed from V and 7 bases from J, the gap between germline ends came to 15 bases. This CDR3 is CSVDLKGMGEAFF. CDR3 nucleotide sequence: TGCAGCGTTGATCTCAAGGGGATGGGTGAAGCTTTCTTT.

This clonotype has more than one count but fewer than ten. This chain connects TRBV20-1 to TRBJ2-3, with D tentatively TRBD2 (5 bases). Germline V gene lookup returns CDR1 DFQATT and CDR2 SNEGSKA (reference sequence). CDR3 length: 13 residues. Trimming pared 1 base from V and 7 bases from J, leaving 12 bases between. CDR3 amino acids: CSARGLRAHTQYF. The CDR3 DNA is TGCAGTGCTAGAGGCCTGAGGGCACATACGCAGTATTTT.

At least ten counts were recorded for this clonotype. This sequence joins TRBV6-1 and TRBJ1-5; no definite D call. V lost 1 base and J 0 bases, leaving 7 bases between the germline ends. Germline V gene lookup returns CDR1 MNHNS and CDR2 SASEGT. The length of the CDR3 is 15 residues. CDR3 protein: CASSEEQISNQPQHF. The CDR3 region has the DNA TGTGCCAGCAGTGAAGAACAGATTAGCAATCAGCCCCAGCATTTT.

The table lists this clonotype with a few counts. This chain connects TRBV10-3 to TRBJ2-3; D not certain. From germline, CDR1 is ENHRY and CDR2 SYGVKD. This CDR3 comprises 14 residues. V shed 0 bases and J shed 0 bases, with 4 bases lying between them. CDR3 region: CAISESRSTDTQYF. Written as DNA, the CDR3 is TGTGCCATCAGTGAGTCGAGGAGCACAGATACGCAGTATTTT.

The chain employs TRBV27 and TRBJ2-1, with a tentative D call TRBD1 (6 bases). Germline V gene sequence: CDR1 MNHEY, CDR2 SMNVEV (reference sequence). This CDR3 region has 14 residues. V gave up 3 bases and J gave up 9 bases, with 15 bases separating them. The CDR3 bases are TGTGCCAGCAGTTTTAATCGACAGGACCGTGAGCAGTTCTTC. This encodes CASSFNRQDREQFF.

This chain links TRBV6-1 with TRBJ1-2; D remains unclear. Trimming pared 8 bases from V and 0 bases from J, leaving 16 bases between. There are 15 residues in the CDR3. Germline values: CDR1 MNHNS, CDR2 SASEGT. CDR3 nucleotides: TGTGCCAGCTCCCCGTGGGGAGAAGCTAACTATGGCTACACCTTC. Its translation: CASSPWGEANYGYTF.

In this sample, this clonotype turned up once. The V and J genes are TRBV29-1 and TRBJ2-4; 11 positions agree with TRBD2. The CDR3 covers 14 residues. J was trimmed by 5 bases and V by 4 bases; bases with no gene match: 4. Germline-derived CDR1 and CDR2 are SQVTM and ANQGSEA. For the CDR3, the DNA is TGCAGCGTTGTAGCGGGGGGGCTCCAAAACATTCAGTACTTC. Residues: CSVVAGGLQNIQYF.

This clonotype showed up many times. The chain links TRBV15 to TRBJ2-3; TRBD2 matches 9 bases. The CDR3 has 16 residues. CDR1 LNHNV and CDR2 YYDKDF come from the germline V gene (reference sequence). The V and J ends lost 6 bases and 3 bases, in that order; junction bases with no gene match: 10. The CDR3 sequence: CATRRSSGMGTDTQYF. The DNA for the CDR3 is TGTGCCACCAGACGGTCTAGCGGGATGGGGACAGATACGCAGTATTTT.

This chain connects TRBV9 to TRBJ2-5, with TRBD1 matching 7 bases. CDR1 is SGDLS, CDR2 YYNGEE, per germline. V was pared by 3 bases and J by 2 bases, with 4 bases of the junction left unmatched. This CDR3 has 14 amino acids. CDR3 sequence (DNA): TGTGCCAGCAGCGCCGGACAGGCGCAAGAGACCCAGTACTTC. It specifies CASSAGQAQETQYF.

The rearrangement links TRBV20-1 to TRBJ2-3, with unresolved D. Trimming left V 1 base short and J 4 bases short, with 6 bases between. Germline V gene lookup returns CDR1 DFQATT and CDR2 SNEGSKA (reference sequence). The CDR3 covers 12 residues. The CDR3, as DNA: TGCAGTGCTAGAGTAAAAGCAGATACGCAGTATTTT. Translated: CSARVKADTQYF.

The rearrangement links TRBV10-3 to TRBJ2-7, with D maybe TRBD1 (6 bases). The germline V gene has CDR1 ENHRY and CDR2 SYGVKD. The CDR3 extends over 12 amino acids. The V gene lost 10 bases and the J gene lost 1 base, with 11 bases spanning the gap. CDR3 sequence (DNA): TGTGCCACCCAAGGGGGTTCCTACGAGCAGTACTTC. Its protein product is CATQGGSYEQYF.

This clonotype was counted ten times or more. The V and J genes are TRBV5-1 and TRBJ2-1; 7 bases line up with TRBD1. Germline-derived CDR1 and CDR2 are SGHRS and YFSETQ. CDR3 length equals 14 residues. V trimming: 5 bases; J trimming: 2 bases; junction bases outside the gene matches: 4. CDR3 region: CASSAGTAYNEQFF. DNA for the CDR3: TGCGCCAGCAGTGCTGGGACAGCCTACAATGAGCAGTTCTTC.

The chain joins TRBV11-2 to TRBJ2-7; 10 nucleotides line up with TRBD1. In germline, CDR1 is SGHAT, CDR2 FQNNGV. V lost 4 bases, J lost 7 bases, and 7 bases stayed unmatched. The CDR3 sequence is 14 residues long. The CDR3 spells CASSSRQGAGEQYF. In nucleotides, the CDR3 is TGTGCCAGCAGCTCAAGACAGGGGGCGGGAGAGCAGTACTTC.

This clonotype was observed at least ten times. The chain recombines TRBV5-1 with TRBJ2-2; D remains ambiguous. The CDR3 contains 13 residues. Germline V gives CDR1 SGHRS, CDR2 YFSETQ. Between the trimmed V and J ends, which lost 2 bases and 6 bases, there was a span of 8 bases. Here the CDR3 reads CASSFQSPGELFF. CDR3 nucleotides: TGCGCCAGCAGCTTCCAATCGCCCGGGGAGCTGTTTTTT.

For the CDR3, the DNA is TGTGCCAGCAGGCCGGGGGGCCCTAACCCCTACAATGAGCAGTTCTTC. It specifies CASRPGGPNPYNEQFF. The gene calls are TRBV12-3 or TRBV12-4 and TRBJ2-1; D is possibly TRBD2 (7 bases). The V end lost 6 bases, the J end lost 2 bases, and 17 bases lay between the germline ends. The CDR3 consists of 16 residues.

This clonotype was counted once. The rearrangement uses TRBV20-1 and TRBJ2-1; the D gene is possibly TRBD2 (5 bases). Germline V lookup: CDR1 DFQATT, CDR2 SNEGSKA (reference sequence). Trimming shortened V by 5 bases and J by 0 bases, and 11 bases separated the two germline ends. The CDR3 totals 14 residues. CDR3 in amino acids: CSAPHGGSYNEQFF. CDR3 DNA: TGCAGTGCTCCCCACGGAGGCTCCTACAATGAGCAGTTCTTC.

Ten or more counts support this clonotype. The chain joins TRBV27 to TRBJ2-4; D might be TRBD1 (5 bases). The CDR3 is 13 amino acids. The V and J ends lost 7 bases and 5 bases respectively, with 12 bases between them. Germline loops: CDR1 MNHEY, CDR2 SMNVEV (reference sequence). CDR3 residues: CASNAGNQNIQYF. CDR3 coding DNA: TGTGCCAGCAATGCAGGGAACCAAAACATTCAGTACTTC.